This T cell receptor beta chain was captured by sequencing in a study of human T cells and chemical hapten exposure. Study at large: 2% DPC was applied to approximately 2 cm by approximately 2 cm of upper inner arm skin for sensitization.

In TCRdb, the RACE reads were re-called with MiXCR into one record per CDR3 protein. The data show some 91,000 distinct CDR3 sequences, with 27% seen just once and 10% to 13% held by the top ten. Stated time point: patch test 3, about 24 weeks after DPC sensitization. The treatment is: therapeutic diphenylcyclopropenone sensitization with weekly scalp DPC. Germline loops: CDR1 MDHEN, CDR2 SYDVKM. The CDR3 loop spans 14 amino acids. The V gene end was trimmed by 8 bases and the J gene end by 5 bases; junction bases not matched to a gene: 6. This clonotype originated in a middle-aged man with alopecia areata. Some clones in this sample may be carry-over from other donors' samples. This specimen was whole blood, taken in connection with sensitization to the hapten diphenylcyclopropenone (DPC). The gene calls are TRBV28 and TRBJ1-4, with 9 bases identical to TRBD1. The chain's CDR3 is CASGRDRANEKLFF. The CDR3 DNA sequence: TGTGCCAGCGGCCGGGACAGGGCGAATGAAAAACTGTTTTTT.